The entry that follows covers one T cell receptor (beta chain) sequence. Germline CDR1 is GTSNPN and CDR2 is SVGIG (reference sequence). V trimming: 4 bases; J trimming: 3 bases; junction bases outside the gene matches: 7. This CDR3 spans 16 amino acids. These data belong to a study of cytomegalovirus exposure and HLA in healthy donors. Separation from the roughly 600-subject first cohort characterized the 120-subject validation cohort, to which the donors belonged. Clones were sequenced by immunoSEQ multiplex PCR, and TCRdb holds only the in-frame ones, with some missing. This table has more than 130,000 clones, 88% appearing once.

Sequencing was carried out using PBMCs. The J gene is TRBJ2-6, the V gene TRBV30; 9 nucleotides agree with TRBD1. The source of this sequence is a woman aged 18 to 35 in good health and CMV-seropositive. The CDR3 DNA follows: TGTGCCTGGACTCACGGACAGGGGTATGGGGCCAACGTCCTGACTTTC. Translating it yields CAWTHGQGYGANVLTF.